This T cell receptor (beta chain) was captured by sequencing in a study of CDR3 diversity in severe acne. MiXCR, run by TCRdb on the PCR reads, gives a single entry per CDR3 protein. The sample carries fewer than 90,000 distinct CDR3 sequences, under 65% recorded once. CDR3 length equals 16 residues. The germline V and J ends were trimmed by 4 bases and 4 bases, with 20 bases remaining between them. Germline-derived CDR1 and CDR2 are SGHRS and YFSETQ. Specimen: blood. J is TRBJ1-2 and V is TRBV5-1, with a tentative D call TRBD1 (6 bases). This sequence was found in a male donor in good health, without acne. The CDR3 DNA sequence: TGCGCCAGCAGCGGGGGACGCAGGGGCAGTAGCTATGGCTACACCTTC. It codes for CASSGGRRGSSYGYTF.